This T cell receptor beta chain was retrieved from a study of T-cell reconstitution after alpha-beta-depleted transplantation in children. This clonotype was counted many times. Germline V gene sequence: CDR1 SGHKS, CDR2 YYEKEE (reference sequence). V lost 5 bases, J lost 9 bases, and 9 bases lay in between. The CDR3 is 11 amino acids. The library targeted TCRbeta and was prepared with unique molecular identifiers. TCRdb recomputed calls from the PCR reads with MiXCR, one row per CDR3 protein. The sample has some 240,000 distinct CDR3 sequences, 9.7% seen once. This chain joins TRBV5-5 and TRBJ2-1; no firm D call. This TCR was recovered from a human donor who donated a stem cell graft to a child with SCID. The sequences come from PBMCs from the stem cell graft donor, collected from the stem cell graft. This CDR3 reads CASRRLGEQFF. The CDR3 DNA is TGTGCCAGCAGACGCCTGGGTGAGCAGTTCTTC.